This passage covers 20 T cell receptor beta chains from one sample sequenced in a study of post-analysis software for immune sequencing data. TCR beta libraries were prepared from cDNA with unique molecular identifiers. TCRdb reanalysed the PCR reads using MiXCR and keeps one entry per CDR3 protein. The repertoire holds about 820,000 distinct CDR3 sequences, with about 57% as singletons. These receptors have no known antigen. Findings and caveats of the study: Five or six TRBV segments, TRBV5-6, TRBV5-1 and TRBV20-1 among them, were found more frequent in patients than controls.

Sequenced sample: blood. The receptors shown here come from a girl aged 5-17 years with multiple sclerosis.

This clonotype was counted between two and nine times. This sequence joins TRBV2 and TRBJ2-5; 7 nucleotides match TRBD2. The J call is doubtful: the DNA matches TRBJ2-7 better. Per the germline V gene, CDR1 is SNHLY and CDR2 is FYNNEI. The CDR3 is 15 residues long. The CDR3, as DNA: TGTGCCAGCAGTGAACTAGCGGCCCCCCCCTACGAGCAGTACTTC. This sequence encodes CASSELAAPPYEQYF.

In its sample, this clonotype was seen once. The rearrangement links TRBV5-5 to TRBJ1-2; the D gene is possibly TRBD1 (5 bases). CDR3 length equals 17 residues. With 0 bases removed from V and 5 bases from J, the gap between germline ends came to 20 bases. The germline CDR1 and CDR2 sequences are SGHKS and YYEKEE (reference sequence). CDR3 region: CASSLGSDGARWYGYTF. The CDR3 DNA sequence: TGTGCCAGCAGCTTGGGATCGGACGGGGCGAGGTGGTATGGCTACACCTTC.

The chain carries TRBV6-5 and TRBJ2-7, with 7 bases matching TRBD2. V lost 2 bases and J lost 1; bases outside the gene matches: 14. Germline CDR1 MNHEY, CDR2 SVGAGI. CDR3 length: 18 amino acids. This CDR3 is CASSYASVGASGSYEQYF. The DNA of the CDR3 is TGTGCCAGCAGTTACGCTTCGGTTGGGGCTAGCGGTTCCTACGAGCAGTACTTC.

V gene TRBV12-3 or TRBV12-4 combines with J gene TRBJ2-3; 9 bases line up with TRBD2. CDR3 size: 18 residues. The V gene end was trimmed by 6 bases and the J gene end by 0 bases; junction bases not matched to a gene: 13. CDR3 loop: CASRPVPGLASSTDTQYF. The CDR3 nucleotides are TGTGCCAGCAGGCCGGTGCCAGGACTAGCGTCTAGCACAGATACGCAGTATTTT.

This clonotype was seen many times. The chain recombines TRBV5-1 with TRBJ1-1; D is possibly TRBD1 (5 bases). Trimming shortened V by 4 bases and J by 4 bases, and 11 bases separated the two germline ends. This CDR3 region has 13 residues. Germline V gives CDR1 SGHRS, CDR2 YFSETQ. The CDR3 nucleotides read TGCGCCAGCAGCCCGGCAGGGCCCACTGAAGCTTTCTTT. As protein: CASSPAGPTEAFF.

This clonotype was recorded only once. The chain combines TRBV12-3 or TRBV12-4 with TRBJ2-1; the match to TRBD1 covers 11 bases. The CDR3 is 14 amino acids. V was clipped by 6 bases and J by 6 bases; unmatched bases: 4. CDR3 nucleotides: TGTGCCAGCAGACCCGGGACAGGGGGCAATGAGCAGTTCTTC. Amino acid sequence: CASRPGTGGNEQFF.

There are a few counts of this clonotype. The V gene is TRBV5-1, the J gene TRBJ2-7, with 9 bases that match TRBD2. The closer fit of TRBJ2-5 to the DNA end suggests the J call may be wrong. CDR3 length equals 14 residues. Germline V gives CDR1 SGHRS, CDR2 YFSETQ. The CDR3 region has the DNA TGCGCCAGCGCGACTAGCGGCCCCGGGGAGACCCAGTACTTC. Its protein product is CASATSGPGETQYF.

This clonotype was recorded a few times. The chain uses TRBV6-5 and TRBJ2-3; 7 bases match TRBD2. The CDR3 sequence is 15 residues long. V gave up 6 bases and J gave up 2 bases; unmatched junction bases: 8. The V gene's germline CDR1 is MNHEY and CDR2 SVGAGI. The CDR3 coding sequence is TGTGCCAGCAGATACCTAGCGGCCATCACAGATACGCAGTATTTT. Translating gives CASRYLAAITDTQYF.

The chain has TRBV13 and TRBJ2-5; TRBD2 is a possible D gene (7 bases). The V gene lost 5 bases and the J gene lost 4 bases, with 26 bases spanning the gap. This CDR3 contains 18 residues. CDR1 PRHDT and CDR2 FYEKMQ come from the germline V gene (reference sequence). CDR3 region: CASSTRITGGGYGETQYF. CDR3 nucleotide sequence: TGTGCCAGCAGCACCCGAATAACGGGGGGCGGATATGGAGAGACCCAGTACTTC.

The gene calls are TRBV25-1 and TRBJ2-2; perhaps TRBD2 as D (6 bases). V lost 11 bases and J 0 bases, leaving 19 bases between the germline ends. CDR3 length equals 16 residues. The germline V gene has CDR1 MGHDK and CDR2 SYGVNS. CDR3 in DNA: TGTGCCTCCCACGGGCGGGGTCCAGCGAACACCGGGGAGCTGTTTTTT. Its translation: CASHGRGPANTGELFF.

The chain carries TRBV20-1 and TRBJ2-1; 15 bases align to TRBD2. Germline lookup yields CDR1 DFQATT and CDR2 SNEGSKA (reference sequence). Unmatched junction bases numbered 8, after V lost 3 bases and J lost 8 bases. The CDR3 spans 16 residues. The CDR3 loop reads CSASGTSGGLSDEQFF. The CDR3 bases are TGCAGTGCTAGCGGGACTAGCGGGGGGCTCTCGGATGAGCAGTTCTTC.

In its sample, this clonotype was seen a few times. J is TRBJ2-3 and V is TRBV29-1, with 8 bases identical to TRBD2. The trim removed 4 bases at V and 4 bases at J, leaving 10 bases unmatched. Germline loops: CDR1 SQVTM, CDR2 ANQGSEA. The CDR3 loop spans 15 amino acids. DNA of the CDR3: TGCAGCGTTGGCCGCCGTAGCGGGGTTGCAGATACGCAGTATTTT. Amino acids: CSVGRRSGVADTQYF.

As to this clonotype: The junction differs from germline at one of its ends, possibly a read error. The genes are TRBV7-9 and TRBJ2-6; a weak D match, TRBD1 (5 bases). The CDR3 has 17 amino acids. Germline V gene sequence: CDR1 SEHNR, CDR2 FQNEAQ (reference sequence). DNA for the CDR3: TGTGCCAGCAGCTTGGCCCTGGGGCTATCTGGGACCAACGTCCTGACTTTC. Protein: CASSLALGLSGTNVLTF.

Worth noting for this clonotype: Compared with germline, one end of the junction differs, possibly owing to a read error. The V call is TRBV7-2, the J call TRBJ2-5; D unresolved. The CDR3 runs to 11 residues. In germline, CDR1 is SGHTA, CDR2 FQGNSA. The CDR3 here is CVSSFMHEQYF. In nucleotides, the CDR3 is TGTGTCAGCAGCTTCATGCATGAGCAGTACTTC.

The chain uses TRBV20-1 and TRBJ2-3; the match to TRBD2 covers 10 bases. J gave up 4 bases and V 2 bases, and 6 bases lay outside the gene matches. The CDR3 totals 15 residues. Germline loops: CDR1 DFQATT, CDR2 SNEGSKA (reference sequence). CDR3 residues: CSARSASGGPDTQYF. For the CDR3, the DNA is TGCAGTGCTAGATCGGCTAGCGGGGGACCAGATACGCAGTATTTT.

The gene calls are TRBV29-1 and TRBJ1-1; 10 bases are shared with TRBD1. V shed 3 bases, J shed 0 bases, and the junction held 1 base outside the gene matches. The CDR3 is 14 residues long. Germline loops: CDR1 SQVTM, CDR2 ANQGSEA. The CDR3 here is CSVEGQGMNTEAFF. The CDR3 DNA reads as TGCAGCGTTGAGGGACAGGGGATGAACACTGAAGCTTTCTTT. Full variable domain (missing parts from reference TRBV29-1 and TRBJ1-1): SAVISQKPSRDICQRGTSLTIQCQVDSQVTMMFWYRQQPGQSLTLIATANQGSEATYESGFVIDKFPISRPNLTFSTLTVSNMSPEDSSIYLCSVEGQGMNTEAFFGQGTRLTVV.

A few counts support this clonotype. The chain employs TRBV7-9 and TRBJ1-2; a possible D gene is TRBD1 (6 bases). CDR1 and CDR2 (germline): SEHNR, FQNEAQ (reference sequence). V was pared by 5 bases and J by 7 bases, with 17 bases between. This CDR3 has 14 amino acids. CDR3 protein: CASSLELRGSGYTF. CDR3 in DNA: TGTGCCAGCAGCCTCGAGCTTAGGGGGAGTGGCTACACCTTC. Full variable domain (missing parts from reference TRBV7-9 and TRBJ1-2): DTGVSQNPRHKITKRGQNVTFRCDPISEHNRLYWYRQTLGQGPEFLTYFQNEAQLEKSRLLSDRFSAERPKGSFSTLEIQRTEQGDSAMYLCASSLELRGSGYTFGSGTRLTVV.

This clonotype was detected once. The chain carries TRBV9 and TRBJ1-1; D might be TRBD1 (6 bases). This CDR3 has 16 residues. The germline CDR1 and CDR2 sequences are SGDLS and YYNGEE. The V end was cut by 0 bases, the J end by 1 base, with 13 bases between. CDR3 sequence (DNA): TGTGCCAGCAGCGTAGCCGGGGGGCCATGGAACACTGAAGCTTTCTTT. This encodes CASSVAGGPWNTEAFF.

The chain recombines TRBV9 with TRBJ1-1; no firm D call. Germline CDR1 and CDR2: SGDLS and YYNGEE. The CDR3 has 15 residues. Deletions cut 0 bases from V and 0 bases from J, with 9 bases between. The CDR3 sequence is CASSVVDPMNTEAFF. As DNA, the CDR3 is TGTGCCAGCAGCGTAGTGGACCCAATGAACACTGAAGCTTTCTTT.

This chain joins TRBV7-6 and TRBJ2-3, with D perhaps TRBD1 (5 bases). V dropped 1 base and J dropped 5 bases, with 13 bases sitting between them. This CDR3 spans 15 amino acids. Germline values: CDR1 SGHVS, CDR2 FNYEAQ. The CDR3, as DNA: TGTGCCAGCAGCTTAGGGGGCCAAGCTTTAGATACGCAGTATTTT. This translates into CASSLGGQALDTQYF.